This TCR beta chain came from a study of OX40 agonist ivuxolimab in advanced cancers. The CDR3 covers 14 residues. Germline CDR1 and CDR2: SEHNR and FQNEAQ (reference sequence). V was clipped by 10 bases and J by 0 bases; unmatched bases: 7. The table came from immunoSEQ multiplex PCR; TCRdb's copy has only in-frame clones and leaves some out. The profile shows about 64,000 clones, about 91% of them singletons. The source is an adult with an advanced solid tumor such as melanoma, head and neck, liver or kidney cancer. This chain uses TRBV7-9 with TRBJ2-7, with TRBD1 matching over 9 bases. The sequencing used CD4+ or CD8+ T cells sorted from blood, collected in a trial of the OX40 agonist ivuxolimab. This CDR3 is CATRDREYSYEQYF. DNA of the CDR3: TGTGCCACCAGGGACAGGGAATACTCCTACGAGCAGTACTTC.